The TCR beta chain under discussion was sequenced for a study of blood T cell repertoires in COVID-19. Study-level information: Acute-phase and convalescent COVID-19 samples originated in the United States, Italy and Spain.

Per the germline V gene, CDR1 is MDHEN and CDR2 is SYDVKM. The CDR3 has 13 amino acids. With 5 bases removed from V and 0 bases from J, the gap between germline ends came to 7 bases. Assay used: immunoSEQ multiplex PCR; TCRdb lists only in-frame clones, some missing. The sample lists fewer than 400,000 clones, around 87% occurring once. This TCR was recovered from a woman aged 50 to 60 who had recovered from COVID-19. V and J are TRBV28 and TRBJ1-1, with D possibly matching TRBD1 (6 bases). Specimen: PBMCs or T cells enriched from blood (not recorded which). Written as DNA, the CDR3 is TGTGCCAGCAGTACAGGGCTGAACACTGAAGCTTTCTTT. Translating gives CASSTGLNTEAFF.